This record concerns one T cell receptor beta chain sequence. The sample comes from a study of cytomegalovirus exposure and HLA in healthy donors. On the study more broadly: When 398 donors were genotyped, about 81% of them were found to fall in the Caucasian-associated ancestry cluster.

PCR primers comprised 60 Vbeta and 13 Jbeta primers. Sequenced by immunoSEQ multiplex PCR; TCRdb stores in-frame clones only, minus some. The sample comprises roughly 120,000 clones, about 16% of which are singletons, and under 2.5% rests with the top ten. The V and J ends lost 7 bases and 6 bases, in that order; junction bases with no gene match: 8. The V gene's germline CDR1 is MNHNS and CDR2 SASEGT. CDR3 length equals 15 residues. This chain joins TRBV6-1 and TRBJ2-1; 11 bases fit TRBD2. The receptor's source is a woman younger than 35 in good health and CMV-seronegative. Material for sequencing was PBMCs. The CDR3 sequence: CASTYIAGGRNEQFF. The CDR3 nucleotides read TGTGCCAGCACCTATATAGCGGGAGGGCGCAATGAGCAGTTCTTC.